A selection of T cell receptor beta chains follows, all from one sample in a study of vaccination and CD4 T cells after COVID-19. These receptors lack a known antigen. TCRdb recomputed calls from the PCR reads with MiXCR, one row per CDR3 protein. Of some 9,000 distinct CDR3 sequences listed, over 70% are singletons. The sequenced material came from CD4+ T cells from blood, cultured in vitro. The receptors here all came from a human donor who had recovered from COVID-19. Both conserved end residues are part of each CDR3. The D gene is left open where the match is weak. Not all rows give a size; the values are once, few, many and, for expanded clones, a class.

abundance: -; d_gene: -; v_gene: TRBV7-7; j_gene: TRBJ2-5; CDR3aa: CASSLGGTIQETQYF; CDR3nt: TGTGCTAGCAGCTTAGGGGGGACTATCCAAGAGACCCAGTACTTC
abundance: -; d_gene: TRBD2; v_gene: TRBV5-6; j_gene: TRBJ2-5; CDR3aa: CASSRSTSWQETQYF; CDR3nt: TGTGCCAGCAGCCGGTCGACTAGCTGGCAAGAGACCCAGTACTTC
abundance: -; d_gene: TRBD1; v_gene: TRBV28; j_gene: TRBJ1-5; CDR3aa: CASKTTGGAGNQPQHF; CDR3nt: TGTGCCAGCAAGACCACAGGGGGCGCAGGCAATCAGCCCCAGCATTTT
abundance: -; d_gene: TRBD2; v_gene: TRBV6-1; j_gene: TRBJ2-7; CDR3aa: CASTSPSGAYEQYF; CDR3nt: TGTGCCAGCACAAGCCCTAGCGGAGCCTACGAGCAGTACTTC
abundance: -; d_gene: -; v_gene: TRBV20-1; j_gene: TRBJ1-5; CDR3aa: CSASPLPLSRQPQHF; CDR3nt: TGCAGTGCTAGCCCCTTACCCCTTAGTAGGCAGCCCCAGCATTTT
abundance: -; d_gene: TRBD1; v_gene: TRBV29-1; j_gene: TRBJ1-2; CDR3aa: CSVYETGLYTF; CDR3nt: TGCAGCGTCTACGAGACAGGGCTCTACACCTTC
abundance: few; d_gene: -; v_gene: TRBV6-1; j_gene: TRBJ1-5; CDR3aa: CASSEHAGYQPQHF; CDR3nt: TGTGCCAGCAGTGAACACGCAGGGTATCAGCCCCAGCATTTT
abundance: -; d_gene: -; v_gene: TRBV15; j_gene: TRBJ2-1; CDR3aa: CATSKILPGVEQFF; CDR3nt: TGTGCCACCAGCAAGATCCTGCCGGGAGTTGAGCAGTTCTTC
abundance: -; d_gene: -; v_gene: TRBV7-2; j_gene: TRBJ1-1; CDR3aa: CASSLAGEGRMNTEAFF; CDR3nt: TGTGCCAGCAGCTTAGCGGGGGAGGGAAGAATGAACACTGAAGCTTTCTTT
abundance: few; d_gene: TRBD2; v_gene: TRBV27; j_gene: TRBJ2-2; CDR3aa: CASSLAAGVIGELFF; CDR3nt: TGTGCCAGCAGTTTAGCGGCGGGAGTGATCGGGGAGCTGTTTTTT
abundance: -; d_gene: -; v_gene: TRBV19; j_gene: TRBJ1-5; CDR3aa: CASSIWQGNNQPQHF; CDR3nt: TGTGCCAGTAGTATATGGCAGGGGAACAATCAGCCCCAGCATTTT
abundance: few; d_gene: TRBD2; v_gene: TRBV2; j_gene: TRBJ2-3; CDR3aa: CASSGRAGGTDTQYF; CDR3nt: TGTGCCAGCAGTGGGAGAGCGGGGGGCACAGATACGCAGTATTTT
abundance: -; d_gene: TRBD1; v_gene: TRBV7-2; j_gene: TRBJ2-3; CDR3aa: CASSLRGFGTDTQYF; CDR3nt: TGTGCCAGCAGCCTCAGGGGGTTTGGCACAGATACGCAGTATTTT
abundance: once; d_gene: TRBD1; v_gene: TRBV20-1; j_gene: TRBJ1-4; CDR3aa: CSASRGQRGEKLFF; CDR3nt: TGCAGTGCCAGCAGGGGGCAACGCGGTGAAAAACTGTTTTTT
abundance: -; d_gene: -; v_gene: TRBV20-1; j_gene: TRBJ1-4; CDR3aa: CSAWDPVGEKLFF; CDR3nt: TGCAGTGCTTGGGACCCAGTGGGTGAAAAACTGTTTTTT
abundance: -; d_gene: TRBD1; v_gene: TRBV29-1; j_gene: TRBJ1-2; CDR3aa: CSASTGTGGNYGYTF; CDR3nt: TGCAGCGCCTCCACCGGGACAGGGGGTAACTATGGCTACACCTTC
abundance: -; d_gene: -; v_gene: TRBV7-2; j_gene: TRBJ1-2; CDR3aa: CASSFRLSTNYGYTF; CDR3nt: TGTGCCAGCAGCTTTCGACTGTCTACTAACTATGGCTACACCTTC
abundance: -; d_gene: TRBD1; v_gene: TRBV7-9; j_gene: TRBJ2-3; CDR3aa: CASSLDRGPDTDTQYF; CDR3nt: TGTGCCAGCAGCTTGGACAGGGGGCCTGACACAGATACGCAGTATTTT
abundance: -; d_gene: -; v_gene: TRBV27; j_gene: TRBJ1-5; CDR3aa: CASSLAGFGQPQHF; CDR3nt: TGTGCCAGCAGTTTAGCAGGGTTTGGTCAGCCCCAGCATTTT
abundance: -; d_gene: TRBD1; v_gene: TRBV19; j_gene: TRBJ2-2; CDR3aa: CASRDRGTGELFF; CDR3nt: TGTGCCAGTCGGGACAGGGGGACCGGGGAGCTGTTTTTT
abundance: few; d_gene: TRBD1; v_gene: TRBV20-1; j_gene: TRBJ2-5; CDR3aa: CSARVPGGIETQYF; CDR3nt: TGCAGTGCCCGGGTCCCAGGGGGTATAGAGACCCAGTACTTC
abundance: -; d_gene: -; v_gene: TRBV6-1; j_gene: TRBJ1-2; CDR3aa: CAGRTDANYGYTF; CDR3nt: TGTGCTGGGCGAACGGACGCTAACTATGGCTACACCTTC
abundance: -; d_gene: -; v_gene: TRBV21-1; j_gene: TRBJ2-7; CDR3aa: CASRPGQASYEQYF; CDR3nt: TGTGCCAGCAGACCGGGACAGGCCTCCTACGAGCAGTACTTC
abundance: -; d_gene: -; v_gene: TRBV6-1; j_gene: TRBJ2-5; CDR3aa: CASSIPGTQETQYF; CDR3nt: TGTGCCAGCAGTATACCGGGGACCCAAGAGACCCAGTACTTC
abundance: -; d_gene: -; v_gene: TRBV7-2; j_gene: TRBJ1-2; CDR3aa: CASSLRGLNGYTF; CDR3nt: TGTGCCAGCAGCTTACGGGGCCTTAACGGCTACACCTTC
abundance: -; d_gene: TRBD1; v_gene: TRBV29-1; j_gene: TRBJ2-7; CDR3aa: CSVETGTGGNEQYF; CDR3nt: TGCAGCGTAGAGACCGGGACAGGGGGCAATGAGCAGTACTTC
abundance: -; d_gene: -; v_gene: TRBV10-2; j_gene: TRBJ1-5; CDR3aa: CASSESGHRNQPQHF; CDR3nt: TGCGCCAGCAGTGAGTCAGGGCATCGCAATCAGCCCCAGCATTTT
abundance: -; d_gene: -; v_gene: TRBV11-2; j_gene: TRBJ1-5; CDR3aa: CASSLGHFQPQHF; CDR3nt: TGTGCCAGCAGCTTGGGACATTTTCAGCCCCAGCATTTT
abundance: -; d_gene: -; v_gene: TRBV6-1; j_gene: TRBJ2-1; CDR3aa: CASSEGPRDGYNEQFF; CDR3nt: TGTGCCAGCAGTGAGGGCCCCCGGGACGGCTACAATGAGCAGTTCTTC
abundance: -; d_gene: TRBD1; v_gene: TRBV20-1; j_gene: TRBJ1-1; CDR3aa: CSALGQGRTEAFF; CDR3nt: TGCAGTGCTCTCGGACAGGGACGCACTGAAGCTTTCTTT
abundance: -; d_gene: TRBD2; v_gene: TRBV27; j_gene: TRBJ2-2; CDR3aa: CASSSRTSAYTGELFF; CDR3nt: TGTGCCAGCAGTTCCCGGACTAGCGCTTACACCGGGGAGCTGTTTTTT
abundance: -; d_gene: -; v_gene: TRBV6-2/TRBV6-3; j_gene: TRBJ1-2; CDR3aa: CASSMGDGYTF; CDR3nt: TGTGCCAGCAGTATGGGAGATGGCTACACCTTC
abundance: few; d_gene: -; v_gene: TRBV28; j_gene: TRBJ1-2; CDR3aa: CASSLNLNYGYTF; CDR3nt: TGTGCCAGCAGTTTGAACCTTAACTATGGCTACACCTTC
abundance: -; d_gene: TRBD1; v_gene: TRBV4-1; j_gene: TRBJ1-2; CDR3aa: CASSGRDRGLSGYTF; CDR3nt: TGCGCCAGCAGCGGCCGGGACAGGGGGCTGAGTGGCTACACCTTC
abundance: -; d_gene: -; v_gene: TRBV28; j_gene: TRBJ2-3; CDR3aa: CASSLSDPFDTDTQYF; CDR3nt: TGTGCCAGCAGTTTAAGCGACCCTTTCGACACAGATACGCAGTATTTT
abundance: -; d_gene: -; v_gene: TRBV6-1; j_gene: TRBJ2-7; CDR3aa: CASSEERSAPYEQYF; CDR3nt: TGTGCCAGCAGTGAAGAAAGGTCCGCCCCCTACGAGCAGTACTTC
abundance: -; d_gene: -; v_gene: TRBV12-3/TRBV12-4; j_gene: TRBJ1-2; CDR3aa: CASSLQGGYTF; CDR3nt: TGTGCCAGCAGTTTACAGGGTGGCTACACCTTC
abundance: -; d_gene: TRBD2; v_gene: TRBV15; j_gene: TRBJ2-1; CDR3aa: CATEAGGLAGGRTYNEQFF; CDR3nt: TGTGCCACCGAGGCCGGAGGACTAGCGGGGGGGCGCACGTACAATGAGCAGTTCTTC
abundance: -; d_gene: -; v_gene: TRBV7-8; j_gene: TRBJ1-2; CDR3aa: CASSLAISYGYTF; CDR3nt: TGTGCCAGCAGCTTAGCAATCAGCTATGGCTACACCTTC
abundance: -; d_gene: -; v_gene: TRBV27; j_gene: TRBJ2-3; CDR3aa: CASRRRGTDTQYF; CDR3nt: TGTGCCAGCAGGAGAAGGGGCACAGATACGCAGTATTTT
abundance: -; d_gene: -; v_gene: TRBV30; j_gene: TRBJ1-6; CDR3aa: CAWSDPRGTRNSPLHF; CDR3nt: TGTGCCTGGAGTGACCCGCGGGGGACTCGGAATTCACCCCTCCACTTT
abundance: -; d_gene: TRBD2; v_gene: TRBV7-2; j_gene: TRBJ2-1; CDR3aa: CASSLGLEVYNEQFF; CDR3nt: TGTGCCAGCAGCCTCGGACTAGAAGTCTACAATGAGCAGTTCTTC
abundance: once; d_gene: TRBD2; v_gene: TRBV5-3; j_gene: TRBJ2-3; CDR3aa: CARRLVTSGRGDTQYF; CDR3nt: TGTGCCAGAAGATTGGTGACTAGCGGGAGGGGAGATACGCAGTATTTT
abundance: -; d_gene: -; v_gene: TRBV2; j_gene: TRBJ2-2; CDR3aa: CASQGENTGELFF; CDR3nt: TGTGCCAGCCAGGGAGAGAACACCGGGGAGCTGTTTTTT
abundance: -; d_gene: -; v_gene: TRBV6-1; j_gene: TRBJ1-2; CDR3aa: CASTSGIRYGYTF; CDR3nt: TGTGCCAGCACCTCAGGGATCCGGTATGGCTACACCTTC
abundance: -; d_gene: TRBD2; v_gene: TRBV11-2; j_gene: TRBJ2-3; CDR3aa: CASSLAGGNRDTQYF; CDR3nt: TGTGCCAGCAGCTTAGCGGGGGGGAACAGGGATACGCAGTATTTT
abundance: -; d_gene: -; v_gene: TRBV4-3; j_gene: TRBJ2-1; CDR3aa: CASSQDRDGYNEQFF; CDR3nt: TGCGCCAGCAGCCAAGACAGGGATGGATACAATGAGCAGTTCTTC
abundance: -; d_gene: -; v_gene: TRBV20-1; j_gene: TRBJ2-2; CDR3aa: CSARDVQADGWVGELFF; CDR3nt: TGCAGTGCTAGAGATGTCCAGGCAGACGGGTGGGTCGGGGAGCTGTTTTTT
abundance: -; d_gene: TRBD1; v_gene: TRBV6-1; j_gene: TRBJ2-3; CDR3aa: CASSKDRYTDTQYF; CDR3nt: TGTGCCAGCAGCAAGGACAGGTACACAGATACGCAGTATTTT
abundance: -; d_gene: -; v_gene: TRBV27; j_gene: TRBJ2-1; CDR3aa: CASRSGPVFDEQFF; CDR3nt: TGTGCCAGCAGATCGGGACCAGTTTTCGATGAGCAGTTCTTC
abundance: -; d_gene: TRBD1; v_gene: TRBV29-1; j_gene: TRBJ1-2; CDR3aa: CSVSRDRDGYTF; CDR3nt: TGCAGCGTTTCCCGGGACAGGGACGGCTACACCTTC
abundance: -; d_gene: -; v_gene: TRBV21-1; j_gene: TRBJ2-2; CDR3aa: CASSKAGELFF; CDR3nt: TGTGCCAGCAGCAAAGCCGGGGAGCTGTTTTTT
abundance: -; d_gene: -; v_gene: TRBV19; j_gene: TRBJ2-7; CDR3aa: CASSTGSYEQYF; CDR3nt: TGTGCCAGTAGTACAGGCTCCTACGAGCAGTACTTC
abundance: -; d_gene: TRBD1; v_gene: TRBV7-9; j_gene: TRBJ2-2; CDR3aa: CASSYDRGSGELFF; CDR3nt: TGTGCCAGCAGCTATGACAGGGGCTCCGGGGAGCTGTTTTTT